This T cell receptor (beta chain) comes out of a study of regulatory T cells in long-lasting Graves disease. To make TCR beta libraries, researchers used iRepertoire HTBI primers and Arm-PCR of CDR3 regions. TCRdb called the multiplex PCR reads again in MiXCR, with one record for every CDR3 protein. The sample lists roughly 350,000 distinct CDR3 sequences; around 15% were seen once. Ten or more counts support this clonotype. Time point in this sample: newly diagnosed GD, antithyroid drugs for less than 3 months. Scientists built the TCR library using RNA that was extracted from PBMCs. Between the trimmed V and J ends, which lost 0 bases and 8 bases, there was a span of 10 bases. The CDR3 contains 13 residues. CDR1 is LNHNV, CDR2 YYDKDF, per germline (reference sequence). The same data also went into a second study, on T cells in Graves' hyperthyroidism and ophthalmopathy.

The receptor was derived from a young woman with Graves disease. Sample: peripheral blood mononuclear cells (PBMCs), taken at new diagnosis, from a patient treated with antithyroid drugs. This sequence joins TRBV15 and TRBJ2-5; D is ambiguous. CDR3 in DNA: TGTGCCACCAGCAGAGATACTGGGGAAACCCAGTACTTC. This translates into CATSRDTGETQYF.